Detailed here is one TCR beta chain. This clonotype was seen repeatedly, ten times or more. The target of this receptor is not known. It has no much larger one-base neighbor in the sample; base qualities were not kept. The entry originates in a study of T cell repertoires in cytomegalovirus infection (dated by TCRdb to between 2017 and 2020). Some background on the complete study: The HLA type of each donor mattered for the analysis, because public TCR beta signatures pointed to carriage of CMV infection along with the matching HLA type. The study at large found these results: The ex vivo response was dominated by HLA-C-restricted CMV-specific TCR beta clonotypes, which also provided the single most frequent clonotype in two of eight donors. Carriers of CMV infection plus the relevant HLA type were discriminated by the cumulative frequency of public TCR beta family members in the study cohort and in an independent approximately 350-donor cohort.

Trimming at the junction amounts to 3 bases on V and 2 bases on J, and the germline ends lie 16 bases apart. According to the germline V gene (reference sequence), CDR1 reads DFQATT and CDR2 reads SNEGSKA. There are 15 amino acids in the CDR3, from cysteine to phenylalanine inclusive. Left in the record is the CDR3 DNA by itself, 45 bases read in frame from the first base. Sequencing took place on an Illumina HiSeq 1500. In TCRdb, the public reads were trimmed at Q25 with fastp and aligned with MiXCR, with productive beta chains retained. Duplicate CDR3 protein sequences are folded into a single record with the most common DNA and genes. For this sample the table gives around 260,000 distinct CDR3 sequences, of which over 8% were detected only once. The ten largest clones take up about 15% of the sample.

The V and J segments used are TRBV20-1 and TRBJ2-5, and the D gene may be TRBD2, 6 bases matching. The sample comprised PBMCs. The sequence was obtained from a human donor in good health (CMV status not recorded). Some clones in this sample may be carry-over from other donors' samples. The bases read TGCAGTGCTAGCCCTCAAGGAGGGCGACAAGAGACCCAGTACTTC. Its coded protein is CSASPQGGRQETQYF.